The clone carrying this T cell receptor (delta chain) has a count of ten or more. Its specificity is unknown. This specimen comes from a study of γδ T cells in repeated Plasmodium falciparum infection. Study-level results: Vgamma9/Vdelta2+ T cells showed a stable polyclonal repertoire with shared TCRgamma sequences.

The CDR3 is 18 amino acids. Trimming pared 2 bases from V and 8 bases from J, leaving 27 bases between. The V gene's germline CDR1 is TSWWSYY and CDR2 QGS. Bulk repertoires came from Vgamma9/Vdelta2+ or Vdelta2-negative gammadelta T cells flow-sorted from PBMC. Each sorted gammadelta sample had TRG and TRD chains sequenced. TCRdb re-called the multiplex PCR reads with CATT. This sample has some 51,000 delta-chain clones, with roughly 2% found just once. The chain joins TRDV1 to TRDJ1; no clear D gene. The TCR comes from a pool of human donors (malaria-infected and uninfected, not separated). The sample was gamma-delta T cells from blood. The CDR3 DNA reads as TGTGCTCTTGGGGAATCTTCTATTCCCCAACCTGTCAGTGCAAAACTCATCTTT. The encoded protein is CALGESSIPQPVSAKLIF.